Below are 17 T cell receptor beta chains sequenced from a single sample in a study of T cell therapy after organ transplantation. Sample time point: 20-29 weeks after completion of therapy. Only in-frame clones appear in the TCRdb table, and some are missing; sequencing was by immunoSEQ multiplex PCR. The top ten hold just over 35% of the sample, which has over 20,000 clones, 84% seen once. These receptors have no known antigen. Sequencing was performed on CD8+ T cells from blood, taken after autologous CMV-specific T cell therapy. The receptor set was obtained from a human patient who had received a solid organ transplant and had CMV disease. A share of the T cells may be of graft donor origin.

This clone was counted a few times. CDR3 sequence: CASSTDGSSTMQYF. CDR3 DNA: TGTGCCAGCAGCACAGACGGGTCCTCTACGATGCAGTACTTC. The rearrangement joins TRBV5-6 to TRBJ2-7, with unresolved D. This CDR3 spans 14 amino acids. The V gene lost 4 bases and the J gene lost 9 bases, with 20 bases spanning the gap. Germline V gives CDR1 SGHDT, CDR2 YYEEEE.

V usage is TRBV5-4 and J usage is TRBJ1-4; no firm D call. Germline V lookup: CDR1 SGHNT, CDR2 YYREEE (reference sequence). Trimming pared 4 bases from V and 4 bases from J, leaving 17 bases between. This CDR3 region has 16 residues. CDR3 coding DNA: TGTGCCAGCAGCCTCCTCGGAGAGGCCGATAATGAAAAACTGTTTTTT. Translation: CASSLLGEADNEKLFF.

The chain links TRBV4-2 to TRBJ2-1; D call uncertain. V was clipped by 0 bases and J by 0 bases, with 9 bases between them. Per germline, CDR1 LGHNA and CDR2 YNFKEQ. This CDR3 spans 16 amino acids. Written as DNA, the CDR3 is TGTGCCAGCAGCCAAGATCCCCCCTACTCCTACAATGAGCAGTTCTTC. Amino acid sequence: CASSQDPPYSYNEQFF.

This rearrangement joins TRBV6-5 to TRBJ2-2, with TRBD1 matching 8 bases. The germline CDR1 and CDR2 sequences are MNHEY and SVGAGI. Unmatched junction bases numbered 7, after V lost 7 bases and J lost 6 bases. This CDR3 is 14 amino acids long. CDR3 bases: TGTGCCAGCACAATACAGGGGGTGGCCGGGGAGCTGTTTTTT. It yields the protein CASTIQGVAGELFF.

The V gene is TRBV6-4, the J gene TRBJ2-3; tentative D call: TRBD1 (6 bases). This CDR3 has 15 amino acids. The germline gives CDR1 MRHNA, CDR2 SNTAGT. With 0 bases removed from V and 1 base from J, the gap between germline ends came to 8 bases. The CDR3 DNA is TGTGCCAGCAGTGACTCGCCAGGGGGCACAGATACGCAGTATTTT. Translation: CASSDSPGGTDTQYF.

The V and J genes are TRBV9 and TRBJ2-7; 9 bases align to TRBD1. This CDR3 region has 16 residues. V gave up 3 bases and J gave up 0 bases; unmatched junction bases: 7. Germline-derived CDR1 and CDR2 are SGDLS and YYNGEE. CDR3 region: CASSDGQGTDSYEQYF. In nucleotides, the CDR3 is TGTGCCAGCAGCGACGGACAGGGGACAGACTCCTACGAGCAGTACTTC.

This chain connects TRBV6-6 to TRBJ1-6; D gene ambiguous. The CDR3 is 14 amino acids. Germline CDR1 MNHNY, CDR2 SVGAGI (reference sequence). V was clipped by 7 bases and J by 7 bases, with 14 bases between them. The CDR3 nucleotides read TGTGCCAGCACGGTAGCGCAAGAGAATTCACCCCTCCACTTT. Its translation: CASTVAQENSPLHF.

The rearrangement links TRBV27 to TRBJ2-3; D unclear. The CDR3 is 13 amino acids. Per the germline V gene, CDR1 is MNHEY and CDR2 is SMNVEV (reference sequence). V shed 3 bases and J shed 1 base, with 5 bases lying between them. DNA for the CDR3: TGTGCCAGCAGTTTTTGGGGCACAGATACGCAGTATTTT. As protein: CASSFWGTDTQYF.

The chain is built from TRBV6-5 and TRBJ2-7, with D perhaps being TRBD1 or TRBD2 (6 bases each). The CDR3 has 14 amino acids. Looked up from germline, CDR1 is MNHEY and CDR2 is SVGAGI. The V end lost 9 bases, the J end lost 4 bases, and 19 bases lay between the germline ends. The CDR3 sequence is CASSWGAELYEQYF. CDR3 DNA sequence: TGTGCCAGTTCCTGGGGGGCCGAACTTTACGAGCAGTACTTC.

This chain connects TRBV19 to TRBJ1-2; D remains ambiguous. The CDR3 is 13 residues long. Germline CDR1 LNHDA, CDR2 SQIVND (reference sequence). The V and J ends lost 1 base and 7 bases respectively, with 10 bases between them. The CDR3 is CASSIVQGFGYTF. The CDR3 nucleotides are TGTGCCAGTAGTATAGTTCAAGGGTTTGGCTACACCTTC.

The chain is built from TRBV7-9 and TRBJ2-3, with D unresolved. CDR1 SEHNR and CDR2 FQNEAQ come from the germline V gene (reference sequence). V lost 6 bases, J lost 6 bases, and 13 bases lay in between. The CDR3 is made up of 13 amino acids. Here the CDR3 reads CASSPTVADTQYF. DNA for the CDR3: TGTGCCAGCAGTCCCACCGTAGCCGATACGCAGTATTTT.

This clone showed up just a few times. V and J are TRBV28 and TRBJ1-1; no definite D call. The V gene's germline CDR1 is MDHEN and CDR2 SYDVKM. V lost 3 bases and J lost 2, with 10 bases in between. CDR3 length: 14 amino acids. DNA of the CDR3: TGTGCCAGCAGTTTGCTCTCAGTTAACACTGAAGCTTTCTTT. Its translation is CASSLLSVNTEAFF.

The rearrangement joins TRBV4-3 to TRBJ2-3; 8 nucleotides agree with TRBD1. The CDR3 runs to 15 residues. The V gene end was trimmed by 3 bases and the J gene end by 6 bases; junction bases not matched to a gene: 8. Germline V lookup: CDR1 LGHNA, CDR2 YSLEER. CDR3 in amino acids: CASSQDGTGADTQYF. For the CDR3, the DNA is TGCGCCAGCAGCCAGGACGGGACAGGAGCCGATACGCAGTATTTT.

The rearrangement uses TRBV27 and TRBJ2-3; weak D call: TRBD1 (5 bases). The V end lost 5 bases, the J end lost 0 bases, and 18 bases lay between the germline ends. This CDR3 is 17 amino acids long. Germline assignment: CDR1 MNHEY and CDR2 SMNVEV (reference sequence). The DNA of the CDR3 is TGTGCCAGCAGTCCAGGGCTCGCCGGCCCTAGCACAGATACGCAGTATTTT. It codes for CASSPGLAGPSTDTQYF.

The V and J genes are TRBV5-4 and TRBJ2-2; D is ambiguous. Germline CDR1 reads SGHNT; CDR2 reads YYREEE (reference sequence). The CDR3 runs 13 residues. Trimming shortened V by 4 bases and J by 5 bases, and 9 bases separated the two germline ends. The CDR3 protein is CASSAAVTGELFF. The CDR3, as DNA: TGTGCCAGCAGCGCGGCTGTGACCGGGGAGCTGTTTTTT.

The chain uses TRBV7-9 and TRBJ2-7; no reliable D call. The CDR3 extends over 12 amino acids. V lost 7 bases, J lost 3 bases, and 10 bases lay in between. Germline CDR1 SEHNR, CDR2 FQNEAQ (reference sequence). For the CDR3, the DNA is TGTGCCAGCATTGATTCACTCTACGAGCAGTACTTC. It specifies CASIDSLYEQYF.

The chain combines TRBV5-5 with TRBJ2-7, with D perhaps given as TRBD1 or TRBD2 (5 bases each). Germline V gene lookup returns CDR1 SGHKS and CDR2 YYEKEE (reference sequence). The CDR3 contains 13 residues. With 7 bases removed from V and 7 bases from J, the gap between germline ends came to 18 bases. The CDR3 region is CASQGVASYEQYF. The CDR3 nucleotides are TGTGCCAGCCAGGGAGTAGCTAGCTATGAGCAGTACTTC.